One and the same sample provided the 26 T cell receptor beta chains below, sequenced in a study of a mutant IDH1 vaccine in newly diagnosed glioma. These receptors are not linked to any known antigen. The protocol was immunoSEQ multiplex PCR, while the TCRdb copy is restricted to in-frame clones and leaves out a portion. This sample has around 50,000 clones; about four fifths occur once, and the top ten carry 3.5% to 5.5%. Time point meaning: week 47, end of study. Topical imiquimod accompanied each vaccine dose, which consisted of 300 ug of mutant IDH1 20-mer peptide. Specimen: PBMCs, collected from a glioma patient whose treatment included an IDH1 peptide vaccine. The origin of the receptors is a woman aged 30 to 39 with glioma. Some clones in this sample may be carry-over from other donors' samples.

The gene calls are TRBV4-2 and TRBJ2-1; 12 bases agree with TRBD2. The ends lost 1 base at V and 7 bases at J; junction bases unmatched: 5. Germline lookup yields CDR1 LGHNA and CDR2 YNFKEQ. CDR3 length: 16 amino acids. CDR3 sequence reads: CASSQVETSGSNEQFF. As DNA, the CDR3 is TGTGCCAGCAGCCAAGTGGAGACTAGCGGGAGTAATGAGCAGTTCTTC.

The chain is built from TRBV7-9 and TRBJ2-6, with 7 bases aligning to TRBD1. Trimming took 5 bases from V and 0 from J; bases not matched to a gene: 7. CDR1 SEHNR and CDR2 FQNEAQ come from the germline V gene (reference sequence). The CDR3 totals 17 residues. The CDR3, as DNA: TGTGCCAGCAGCGATGACAGGGTCCGCTCTGGGGCCAACGTCCTGACTTTC. Its translation: CASSDDRVRSGANVLTF.

The chain links TRBV5-1 to TRBJ1-1, with TRBD1 identical over 7 bases. The germline V gene has CDR1 SGHRS and CDR2 YFSETQ. With V trimmed by 3 bases and J by 1 base, 9 bases remained unmatched. The CDR3 loop spans 16 amino acids. The CDR3 DNA sequence: TGCGCCAGCAGCTGGACAGGAAAAAGCAGGAACACTGAAGCTTTCTTT. Encoded protein: CASSWTGKSRNTEAFF.

The chain has TRBV18 and TRBJ1-1; D call uncertain. Trimming took 3 bases from V and 4 from J, leaving 9 bases between them. The CDR3 extends over 13 amino acids. Germline CDR1 and CDR2: KGHSH and LQKENI. This chain's CDR3 is CASSPPAGTEAFF. In DNA, the CDR3 is TGTGCCAGCTCACCTCCTGCGGGCACTGAAGCTTTCTTT.

This clone was counted once. J is TRBJ2-1 and V is TRBV13; a weak D match, TRBD1 (6 bases). CDR1 and CDR2 (germline): PRHDT, FYEKMQ (reference sequence). V lost 5 bases, J lost 5 bases, and 19 bases lay in between. CDR3 size: 16 residues. The CDR3 region is CASSPPGVGAHNEQFF. The CDR3, as DNA: TGTGCCAGCAGCCCTCCGGGCGTGGGGGCTCACAATGAGCAGTTCTTC.

The V and J genes are TRBV11-2 and TRBJ1-4; D uncertain. The CDR3 is 14 residues long. Between the trimmed V and J ends, which lost 2 bases and 6 bases, there was a span of 10 bases. Germline lookup yields CDR1 SGHAT and CDR2 FQNNGV. The CDR3 bases are TGTGCCAGCAGCTTAAGGACGGCAGATGAAAAACTGTTTTTT. It encodes CASSLRTADEKLFF.

In nucleotides, the CDR3 is TGCGCCAGTGGACCTAGCGGGAGAAACGAGCAGTACTTC. Translated: CASGPSGRNEQYF. This chain uses TRBV10-1 with TRBJ2-7; 10 nucleotides align to TRBD2. V lost 9 bases to trimming and J lost 5 bases; unmatched junction nucleotides: 7. The CDR3 sequence is 13 residues long. CDR1 is WNHNN and CDR2 is SYGVQD in the germline V gene (reference sequence).

The rearrangement links TRBV13 to TRBJ1-1; a weak D match, TRBD1 (6 bases). Per germline, CDR1 PRHDT and CDR2 FYEKMQ (reference sequence). V dropped 5 bases and J dropped 1 base, with 11 bases sitting between them. This CDR3 is 14 amino acids long. CDR3 in amino acids: CASSLWTENTEAFF. In DNA, the CDR3 is TGTGCCAGCAGCCTATGGACAGAGAACACTGAAGCTTTCTTT. The whole variable domain, filled in from reference TRBV13 and TRBJ1-1, reads AAGVIQSPRHLIKEKRETATLKCYPIPRHDTVYWYQQGPGQDPQFLISFYEKMQSDKGSIPDRFSAQQFSDYHSELNMSSLELGDSALYFCASSLWTENTEAFFGQGTRLTVV.

Notes on this clone: A read error may account for a junction end that differs from germline. The J gene is TRBJ2-1, the V gene TRBV5-6; D is uncertain. This CDR3 has 11 amino acids. The germline gives CDR1 SGHDT, CDR2 YYEEEE. CDR3 sequence reads: CASSRNKEQFF. The CDR3 DNA is TGTGCCAGCAGCCGCAACAAAGAGCAGTTCTTC.

The V call is TRBV7-8, the J call TRBJ1-1; D is possibly TRBD1 (5 bases). Germline V gene sequence: CDR1 SGHVS, CDR2 FQNEAQ. CDR3 length equals 16 residues. V was pared by 2 bases and J by 5 bases, with 18 bases between. CDR3 nucleotide sequence: TGTGCCAGCAGCTTAAGTCCGGGGCCGCGGAAGACTGAAGCTTTCTTT. As protein: CASSLSPGPRKTEAFF.

The rearrangement links TRBV5-6 to TRBJ1-1, with D uncertain. CDR1 is SGHDT and CDR2 is YYEEEE in the germline V gene. The CDR3 loop spans 13 amino acids. Trimming removed 4 bases at V and 4 bases at J, with 11 bases between. CDR3 amino acids: CASSLYDGTEAFF. Here the CDR3 DNA reads TGTGCCAGCAGCCTATACGACGGCACTGAAGCTTTCTTT. The variable domain in full, with the rest retrieved from reference TRBV5-6 and TRBJ1-1, is DAGVTQSPTHLIKTRGQQVTLRCSPKSGHDTVSWYQQALGQGPQFIFQYYEEEERQRGNFPDRFSGHQFPNYSSELNVNALLLGDSALYLCASSLYDGTEAFFGQGTRLTVV.

This chain uses TRBV30 with TRBJ1-1; no firm D call. Trimming shortened V by 0 bases and J by 1 base, and 6 bases separated the two germline ends. This CDR3 is built from 13 residues. CDR1 and CDR2 from the germline V gene are GTSNPN and SVGIG (reference sequence). CDR3 sequence: CAWSVDWNTEAFF. The CDR3 nucleotides read TGTGCCTGGAGTGTCGACTGGAACACTGAAGCTTTCTTT.

J is TRBJ2-7 and V is TRBV21-1; no DNA check was done on the table's D call, TRBD2. TRBV21-1 is a recognized pseudogene. This CDR3 region has 16 residues. Written as DNA, the CDR3 is TGTGCCAGCAGCCATTCACATGAGGCTTGCCCCTACGAGCAGTACTTC. Its translation is CASSHSHEACPYEQYF.

The J gene is TRBJ2-3, the V gene TRBV2; 9 bases fit TRBD2. CDR3 length equals 17 residues. The J segment lost 6 bases and the V segment lost 6 bases, leaving 16 bases of the junction unmatched. Germline V gene data show CDR1 as SNHLY and CDR2 as FYNNEI. The CDR3 loop is CASSPTRFSGGGDTQYF. Here the CDR3 DNA reads TGTGCCAGCAGCCCTACAAGGTTTAGCGGGGGAGGGGATACGCAGTATTTT.

V gene TRBV11-2 combines with J gene TRBJ2-2; 7 bases match TRBD1. Per germline, CDR1 SGHAT and CDR2 FQNNGV. This CDR3 has 16 residues. With V trimmed by 3 bases and J by 4 bases, 8 bases remained unmatched. The CDR3 loop reads CASSLVPQGVTGELFF. The CDR3 DNA is TGTGCCAGCAGCTTGGTCCCTCAGGGGGTCACCGGGGAGCTGTTTTTT.

The rearrangement links TRBV5-1 to TRBJ2-1, with 8 bases aligning to TRBD2. The CDR3 contains 16 residues. Unmatched junction bases numbered 7, after V lost 2 bases and J lost 3 bases. Germline CDR1 reads SGHRS; CDR2 reads YFSETQ. CDR3 nucleotide sequence: TGCGCCAGCAGCTTCCAAGCGGGAGTAGGCTACAATGAGCAGTTCTTC. This codes for CASSFQAGVGYNEQFF. The variable domain in full, with the rest retrieved from reference TRBV5-1 and TRBJ2-1, is KAGVTQTPRYLIKTRGQQVTLSCSPISGHRSVSWYQQTPGQGLQFLFEYFSETQRNKGNFPGRFSGRQFSNSRSEMNVSTLELGDSALYLCASSFQAGVGYNEQFFGPGTRLTVL.

The chain couples TRBV30 to TRBJ2-2; 13 bases are shared with TRBD2. The J segment lost 8 bases and the V segment lost 5 bases, leaving 5 bases of the junction unmatched. The length of the CDR3 is 14 residues. Germline-derived CDR1 and CDR2 are GTSNPN and SVGIG (reference sequence). Written as DNA, the CDR3 is TGTGCCTGGGGGACTAGCGGGATGGGAGGGGAGCTGTTTTTT. It yields the protein CAWGTSGMGGELFF.

The V call is TRBV6-1, the J call TRBJ2-7; D uncertain. The CDR3 is 14 residues long. The germline CDR1 and CDR2 sequences are MNHNS and SASEGT. Trimming left V 2 bases short and J 0 bases short, with 8 bases between. CDR3 bases: TGTGCCAGCAGTGAAATCGGAGCCTCCTACGAGCAGTACTTC. The encoded protein is CASSEIGASYEQYF.

V is TRBV5-1 and J is TRBJ2-7; 8 positions agree with TRBD1. Germline assignment: CDR1 SGHRS and CDR2 YFSETQ. The V and J ends lost 7 bases and 4 bases, in that order; junction bases with no gene match: 7. This CDR3 comprises 13 residues. The CDR3 DNA sequence: TGCGCCAGCTTCCTCGACAGGGGATACGAGCAGTACTTC. Translating gives CASFLDRGYEQYF.

A single count supports this clone. The chain couples TRBV4-1 to TRBJ2-7; TRBD1 matches at 9 bases. CDR3 length: 13 residues. V lost 4 bases to trimming and J lost 3 bases; unmatched junction nucleotides: 1. In germline, CDR1 is MGHRA, CDR2 YSYEKL. CDR3 sequence reads: CASSRDRDYEQYF. CDR3 in DNA: TGCGCCAGCAGCCGGGACAGGGACTACGAGCAGTACTTC.

The rearrangement joins TRBV7-9 to TRBJ2-1; 7 positions agree with TRBD2. V was pared by 5 bases and J by 8 bases, with 9 bases of the junction left unmatched. The CDR3 totals 14 residues. Germline lookup yields CDR1 SEHNR and CDR2 FQNEAQ (reference sequence). CDR3 residues: CASSIGLVPHEQFF. The CDR3 DNA reads as TGTGCCAGCAGCATAGGACTAGTTCCGCATGAGCAGTTCTTC. Filled out from reference TRBV7-9 and TRBJ2-1, the complete variable domain reads DTGVSQNPRHKITKRGQNVTFRCDPISEHNRLYWYRQTLGQGPEFLTYFQNEAQLEKSRLLSDRFSAERPKGSFSTLEIQRTEQGDSAMYLCASSIGLVPHEQFFGPGTRLTVL.

This chain joins TRBV30 and TRBJ1-2; D uncertain. Germline CDR1 reads GTSNPN; CDR2 reads SVGIG (reference sequence). V lost 5 bases, J lost 0 bases, and 10 bases lay in between. The CDR3 has 13 residues. Here the CDR3 reads CAWDVAANYGYTF. In nucleotides, the CDR3 is TGTGCCTGGGACGTGGCAGCTAACTATGGCTACACCTTC.

The rearrangement uses TRBV9 and TRBJ2-7; 7 nucleotides align to TRBD2. V lost 4 bases to trimming and J lost 2 bases; unmatched junction nucleotides: 9. Germline CDR1 reads SGDLS; CDR2 reads YYNGEE. The CDR3 has 15 amino acids. The CDR3 spells CASSPDAGVAYEQYF. Here the CDR3 DNA reads TGTGCCAGCAGCCCAGATGCGGGAGTCGCCTACGAGCAGTACTTC.

The chain employs TRBV11-2 and TRBJ1-2; D may be TRBD1 (5 bases). The length of the CDR3 is 12 residues. V shed 3 bases and J shed 12 bases, with 14 bases lying between them. CDR1 is SGHAT, CDR2 FQNNGV, per germline. CDR3 amino acids: CASSLGGVWDTF. CDR3 DNA: TGTGCCAGCAGCTTGGGGGGGGTTTGGGACACCTTC. Looking up the rest from reference TRBV11-2 and TRBJ1-2 gives the full variable domain: EAGVAQSPRYKIIEKRQSVAFWCNPISGHATLYWYQQILGQGPKLLIQFQNNGVVDDSQLPKDRFSAERLKGVDSTLKIQPAKLEDSAVYLCASSLGGVWDTFGSGTRLTVV.

The rearrangement links TRBV7-2 to TRBJ1-5, with D perhaps TRBD1 (5 bases). Between the trimmed V and J ends, which lost 5 bases and 0 bases, there was a span of 20 bases. Per germline, CDR1 SGHTA and CDR2 FQGNSA. This CDR3 comprises 18 residues. For the CDR3, the DNA is TGTGCCAGCAGCATCTGGCAGGGCGGGATTTATAGCAATCAGCCCCAGCATTTT. It encodes CASSIWQGGIYSNQPQHF.

The chain links TRBV5-6 to TRBJ1-2; 8 bases are a match to TRBD1. The CDR3 is 13 amino acids. V shed 5 bases and J 4 bases; nucleotides not matched to a gene: 4. CDR1 and CDR2 (germline): SGHDT, YYEEEE. The CDR3 coding sequence is TGTGCCAGCAGTCAAACAGGGGGCTATGGCTACACCTTC. It specifies CASSQTGGYGYTF.